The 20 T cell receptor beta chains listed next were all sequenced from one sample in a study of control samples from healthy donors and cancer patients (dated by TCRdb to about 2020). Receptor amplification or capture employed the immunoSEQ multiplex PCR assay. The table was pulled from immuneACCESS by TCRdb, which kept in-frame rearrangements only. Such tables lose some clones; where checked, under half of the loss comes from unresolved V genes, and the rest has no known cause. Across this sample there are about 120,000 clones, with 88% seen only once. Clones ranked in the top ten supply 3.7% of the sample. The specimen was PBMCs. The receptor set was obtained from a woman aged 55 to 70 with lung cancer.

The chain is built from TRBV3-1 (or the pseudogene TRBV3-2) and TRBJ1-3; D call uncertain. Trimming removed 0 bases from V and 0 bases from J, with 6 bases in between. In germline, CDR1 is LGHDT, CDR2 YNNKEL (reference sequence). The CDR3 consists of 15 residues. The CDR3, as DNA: TGTGCCAGCAGCCAAGAGCTCCACTCTGGAAACACCATATATTTT. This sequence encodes CASSQELHSGNTIYF.

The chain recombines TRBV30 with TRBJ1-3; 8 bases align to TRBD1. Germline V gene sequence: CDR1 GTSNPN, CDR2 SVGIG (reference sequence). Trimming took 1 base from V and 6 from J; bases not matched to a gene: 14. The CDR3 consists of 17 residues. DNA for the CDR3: TGTGCCTGGAGTGGGCGAAGTGGCAGGGGGCAAGAAAACACCATATATTTT. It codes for CAWSGRSGRGQENTIYF.

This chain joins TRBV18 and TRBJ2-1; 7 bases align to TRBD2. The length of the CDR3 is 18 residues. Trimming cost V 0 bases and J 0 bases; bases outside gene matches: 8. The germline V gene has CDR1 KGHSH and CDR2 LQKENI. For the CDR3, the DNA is TGTGCCAGCTCACCACCTTCGACTAGCTCTCGCTCCTACAATGAGCAGTTCTTC. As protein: CASSPPSTSSRSYNEQFF.

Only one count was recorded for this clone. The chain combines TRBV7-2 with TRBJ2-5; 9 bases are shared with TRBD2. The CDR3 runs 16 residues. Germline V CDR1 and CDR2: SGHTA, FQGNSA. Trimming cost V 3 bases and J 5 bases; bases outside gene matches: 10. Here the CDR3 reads CASSFGSGGRGETQYF. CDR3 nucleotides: TGTGCCAGCAGCTTCGGTAGCGGGGGCCGGGGGGAGACCCAGTACTTC.

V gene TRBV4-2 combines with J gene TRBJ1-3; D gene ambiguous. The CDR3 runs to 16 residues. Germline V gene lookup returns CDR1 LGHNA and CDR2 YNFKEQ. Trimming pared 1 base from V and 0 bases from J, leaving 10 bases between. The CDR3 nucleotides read TGTGCCAGCAGCCAAGCGGGCCGCAGCTCTGGAAACACCATATATTTT. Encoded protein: CASSQAGRSSGNTIYF.

This CDR3 reads CASSPPGLPYEQYF. DNA of the CDR3: TGTGCCAGCTCACCACCCGGGCTGCCCTACGAGCAGTACTTC. The rearrangement links TRBV18 to TRBJ2-7; D remains ambiguous. The CDR3 runs to 14 residues. V was pared by 0 bases and J by 2 bases, with 8 bases between. Germline lookup yields CDR1 KGHSH and CDR2 LQKENI.

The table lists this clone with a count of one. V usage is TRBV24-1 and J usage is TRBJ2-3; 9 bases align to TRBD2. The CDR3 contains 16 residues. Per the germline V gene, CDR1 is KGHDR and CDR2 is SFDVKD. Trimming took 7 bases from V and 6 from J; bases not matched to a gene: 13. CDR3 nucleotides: TGTGCCACCAGCTCGCCGGCGGGAGGGCCCGGGGATACGCAGTATTTT. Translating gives CATSSPAGGPGDTQYF.

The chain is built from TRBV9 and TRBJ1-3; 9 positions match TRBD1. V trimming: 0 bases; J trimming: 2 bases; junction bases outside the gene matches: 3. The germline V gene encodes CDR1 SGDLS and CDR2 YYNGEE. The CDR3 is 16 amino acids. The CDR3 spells CASSVVGTGPGNTIYF. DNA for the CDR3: TGTGCCAGCAGCGTAGTAGGGACAGGGCCTGGAAACACCATATATTTT.

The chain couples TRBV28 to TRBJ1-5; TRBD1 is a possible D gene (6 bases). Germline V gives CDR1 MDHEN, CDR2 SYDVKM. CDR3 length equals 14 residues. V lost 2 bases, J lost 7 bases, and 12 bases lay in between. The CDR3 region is CASSLPQGRQPQHF. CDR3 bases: TGTGCCAGCAGTTTACCCCAGGGGCGACAGCCCCAGCATTTT.

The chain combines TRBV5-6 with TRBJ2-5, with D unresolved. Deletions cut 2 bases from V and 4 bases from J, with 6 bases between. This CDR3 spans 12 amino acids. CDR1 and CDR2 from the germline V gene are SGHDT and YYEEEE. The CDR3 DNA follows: TGTGCCAGCAGCTTACCCAGAGAGACCCAGTACTTC. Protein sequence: CASSLPRETQYF. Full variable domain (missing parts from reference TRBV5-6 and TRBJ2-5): DAGVTQSPTHLIKTRGQQVTLRCSPKSGHDTVSWYQQALGQGPQFIFQYYEEEERQRGNFPDRFSGHQFPNYSSELNVNALLLGDSALYLCASSLPRETQYFGPGTRLLVL.

This CDR3 is CASSFIIRRQENTEAFF. CDR3 in DNA: TGTGCCAGCAGTTTTATAATCCGGCGACAGGAGAACACTGAAGCTTTCTTT. The chain links TRBV7-2 to TRBJ1-1, with a possible D match to TRBD1 (6 bases). V was trimmed by 6 bases and J by 1 base, leaving 21 bases between them. CDR1 and CDR2 (germline): SGHTA, FQGNSA. The CDR3 extends over 17 amino acids. The complete variable domain, with remaining parts taken from reference TRBV7-2 and TRBJ1-1, reads GAGVSQSPSNKVTEKGKDVELRCDPISGHTALYWYRQSLGQGLEFLIYFQGNSAPDKSGLPSDRFSAERTGGSVSTLTIQRTQQEDSAVYLCASSFIIRRQENTEAFFGQGTRLTVV.

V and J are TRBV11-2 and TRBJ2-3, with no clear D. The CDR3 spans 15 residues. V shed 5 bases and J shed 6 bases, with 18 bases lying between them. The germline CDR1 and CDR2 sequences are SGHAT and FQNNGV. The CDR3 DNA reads TGTGCCAGCAGCCCCAGAGAGCGCCAGTGGGATACGCAGTATTTT. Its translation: CASSPRERQWDTQYF.

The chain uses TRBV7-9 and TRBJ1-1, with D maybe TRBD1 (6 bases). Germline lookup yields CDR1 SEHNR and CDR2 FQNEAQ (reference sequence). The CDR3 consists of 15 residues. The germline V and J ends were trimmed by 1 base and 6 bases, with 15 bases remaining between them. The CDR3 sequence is CASSLDGGRGAEAFF. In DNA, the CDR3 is TGTGCCAGCAGCTTAGACGGGGGGCGCGGAGCTGAAGCTTTCTTT.

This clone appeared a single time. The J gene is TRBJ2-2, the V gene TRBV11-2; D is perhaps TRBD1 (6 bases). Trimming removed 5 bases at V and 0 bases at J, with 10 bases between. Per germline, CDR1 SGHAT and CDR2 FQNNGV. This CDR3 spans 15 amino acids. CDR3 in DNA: TGTGCCAGCAGCCTCCGGACAGCGAACACCGGGGAGCTGTTTTTT. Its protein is CASSLRTANTGELFF.

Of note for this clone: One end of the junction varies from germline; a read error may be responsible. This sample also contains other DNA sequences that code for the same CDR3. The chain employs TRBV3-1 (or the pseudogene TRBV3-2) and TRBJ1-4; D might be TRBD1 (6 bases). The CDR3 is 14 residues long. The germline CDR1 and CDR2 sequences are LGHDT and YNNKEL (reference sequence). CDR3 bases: TGCGCCAGCAGCCACGGACAGACTAATGAAAAACTGTTTTTT. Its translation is CASSHGQTNEKLFF.

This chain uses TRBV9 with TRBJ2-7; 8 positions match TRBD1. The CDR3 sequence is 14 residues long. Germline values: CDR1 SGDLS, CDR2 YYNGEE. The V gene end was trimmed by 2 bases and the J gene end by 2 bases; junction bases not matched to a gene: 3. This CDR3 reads CASSVTGAAYEQYF. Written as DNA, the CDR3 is TGTGCCAGCAGCGTGACAGGGGCCGCCTACGAGCAGTACTTC.

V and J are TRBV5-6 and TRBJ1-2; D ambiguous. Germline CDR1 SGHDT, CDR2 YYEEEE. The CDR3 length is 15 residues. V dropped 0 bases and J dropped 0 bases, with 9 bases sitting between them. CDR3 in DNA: TGTGCCAGCAGCTTGGTGGGGAGAACTAACTATGGCTACACCTTC. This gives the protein CASSLVGRTNYGYTF.

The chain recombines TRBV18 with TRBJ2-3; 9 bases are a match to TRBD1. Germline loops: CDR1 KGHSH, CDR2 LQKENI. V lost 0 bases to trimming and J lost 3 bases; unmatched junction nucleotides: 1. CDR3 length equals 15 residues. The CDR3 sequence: CASSPPTGGTDTQYF. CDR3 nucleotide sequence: TGTGCCAGCTCACCACCGACAGGGGGGACAGATACGCAGTATTTT.

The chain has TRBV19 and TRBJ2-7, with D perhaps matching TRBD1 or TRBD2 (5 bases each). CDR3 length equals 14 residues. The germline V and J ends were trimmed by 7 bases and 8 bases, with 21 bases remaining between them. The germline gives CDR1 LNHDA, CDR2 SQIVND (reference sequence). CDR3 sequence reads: CASKITGTSSKQYF. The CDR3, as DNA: TGTGCCAGTAAGATAACCGGGACCTCGTCTAAGCAGTACTTC.

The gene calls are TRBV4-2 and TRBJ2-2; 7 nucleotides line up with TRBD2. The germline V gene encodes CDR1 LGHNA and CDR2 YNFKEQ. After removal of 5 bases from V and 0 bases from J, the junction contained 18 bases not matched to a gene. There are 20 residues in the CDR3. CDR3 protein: CASSFTNLDIGRSNTGELFF. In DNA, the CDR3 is TGTGCCAGCAGCTTCACAAACTTGGATATCGGGAGGTCGAACACCGGGGAGCTGTTTTTT.